The 16 T cell receptor beta chains below were found in one sample sequenced in a study of PD-L1 blockade in urothelial cancer. Clones were sequenced by immunoSEQ multiplex PCR, and TCRdb holds only the in-frame ones, with some missing. The sample records about 41,000 clones, 82% being singletons. The sequences come from PBMCs, collected around atezolizumab (anti-PD-L1) treatment. The source of these receptors is a man aged 55 to 70 with urothelial cancer.

This clone was detected a few times. The chain recombines TRBV11-2 with TRBJ1-3; possible D gene TRBD1, 6 bases. The CDR3 has 14 residues. Germline V lookup: CDR1 SGHAT, CDR2 FQNNGV. The V gene lost 3 bases and the J gene lost 5 bases, with 11 bases spanning the gap. CDR3 DNA sequence: TGTGCCAGCAGCTTTACAGGGACAAGAAACACCATATATTTT. Translating it yields CASSFTGTRNTIYF.

The chain links TRBV6-5 to TRBJ1-6; D not certain. V shed 8 bases and J shed 4 bases, with 6 bases lying between them. This CDR3 is 12 amino acids long. Germline CDR1 is MNHEY and CDR2 is SVGAGI. The CDR3 nucleotides are TGTGCCAGCCAGTCGTATAATTCACCCCTCCACTTT. Its translation is CASQSYNSPLHF.

V usage is TRBV11-3 and J usage is TRBJ1-1; D may be TRBD1 (5 bases). CDR1 SGHNT and CDR2 YENEEA come from the germline V gene. V shed 3 bases and J shed 3 bases, with 8 bases lying between them. CDR3 length: 13 amino acids. Written as DNA, the CDR3 is TGTGCCAGCAGCTTGGGGGGAGACACTGAAGCTTTCTTT. Translated: CASSLGGDTEAFF.

The V gene is TRBV5-6, the J gene TRBJ2-3; a weak D match, TRBD2 (6 bases). The CDR3 is made up of 15 amino acids. V gave up 4 bases and J gave up 3 bases, with 15 bases separating them. CDR1 and CDR2 (germline): SGHDT, YYEEEE. CDR3 DNA: TGTGCCAGCAGCCCGGGGGATAGTACTACAGATACGCAGTATTTT. Translation gives CASSPGDSTTDTQYF.

The CDR3 DNA is TGTGCCAGCAGTTCTCTACAGGGGAGCTCCTACGAGCAGTACTTC. Translation: CASSSLQGSSYEQYF. The chain has TRBV27 and TRBJ2-7; 7 nucleotides line up with TRBD1. J was trimmed by 0 bases and V by 4 bases; bases with no gene match: 6. CDR1 and CDR2 from the germline V gene are MNHEY and SMNVEV (reference sequence). The CDR3 has 15 residues.

The V call is TRBV1, the J call TRBJ2-5; the table's D gene call, TRBD2, was not cross checked with the DNA. TRBV1 is recorded as a pseudogene. The length of the CDR3 is 14 residues. CDR3 loop: CTSRPGGLEETQYF. The CDR3 bases are TGCACCAGCCGACCTGGGGGACTAGAGGAGACCCAGTACTTC.

The rearrangement links TRBV4-1 to TRBJ2-4; 8 bases align to TRBD1. V trimming: 4 bases; J trimming: 9 bases; junction bases outside the gene matches: 11. Germline V gene lookup returns CDR1 MGHRA and CDR2 YSYEKL. CDR3 length: 15 residues. The CDR3: CASSPRAQGDVIQYF. CDR3 sequence (DNA): TGCGCCAGCAGCCCAAGGGCACAGGGGGATGTCATTCAGTACTTC.

V is TRBV7-9 and J is TRBJ2-5; 12 bases fit TRBD2. CDR1 and CDR2 from the germline V gene are SEHNR and FQNEAQ (reference sequence). The CDR3 extends over 16 amino acids. V gave up 1 base and J gave up 1 base; unmatched junction bases: 1. CDR3 loop: CASSLGTSGVQETQYF. The CDR3 DNA is TGTGCCAGCAGCTTAGGGACTAGCGGGGTCCAAGAGACCCAGTACTTC.

The rearrangement links TRBV6-1 to TRBJ1-1; D not resolved. The CDR3 runs to 13 residues. V was shortened by 7 bases and J by 4 bases, with 13 bases between the two germline ends. Per the germline V gene, CDR1 is MNHNS and CDR2 is SASEGT. This chain's CDR3 is CASKTDLATEAFF. The CDR3 DNA follows: TGTGCCAGCAAAACAGACCTAGCCACTGAAGCTTTCTTT.

The chain combines TRBV5-1 with TRBJ1-1; tentatively, D is TRBD1 (5 bases). The CDR3 has 12 residues. Trimming shortened V by 5 bases and J by 3 bases, and 8 bases separated the two germline ends. CDR1 and CDR2 from the germline V gene are SGHRS and YFSETQ. CDR3 coding DNA: TGCGCCAGCAGTCAGGGATACACTGAAGCTTTCTTT. This translates into CASSQGYTEAFF.

This clone showed up just once. The CDR3 coding sequence is TGCGCCAGCAGCCAAGAATCAGGGGCTCTAGCCAAAAACATTCAGTACTTC. Protein product: CASSQESGALAKNIQYF. This chain connects TRBV4-1 to TRBJ2-4; maybe TRBD1 (6 bases). Deletions cut 0 bases from V and 0 bases from J, with 12 bases between. This CDR3 is built from 17 residues. Germline V CDR1 and CDR2: MGHRA, YSYEKL.

This clone was recorded once. This rearrangement joins TRBV5-8 to TRBJ2-7, with 8 bases fitting TRBD1. V shed 3 bases, J shed 3 bases, and the junction held 2 bases outside the gene matches. This CDR3 has 13 residues. The germline V gene has CDR1 SGHTS and CDR2 YDEGEE. The CDR3 loop is CASSYGQGYEQYF. DNA of the CDR3: TGTGCCAGCAGCTACGGACAGGGCTACGAGCAGTACTTC.

This clone was seen once. The chain carries TRBV7-4 and TRBJ1-5, with a tentative D call TRBD1 (5 bases). V gave up 5 bases and J gave up 6 bases, with 11 bases separating them. In germline, CDR1 is SGHVT, CDR2 SQSDAQ. The CDR3 consists of 13 residues. The CDR3 here is CASSNRSSQPQHF. As DNA, the CDR3 is TGTGCCAGCAGCAACAGGTCGTCTCAGCCCCAGCATTTT. The whole variable domain, filled in from reference TRBV7-4 and TRBJ1-5, reads GAGVSQSPRYKVAKRGRDVALRCDSISGHVTLYWYRQTLGQGSEVLTYSQSDAQRDKSGRPSGRFSAERPERSVSTLKIQRTEQGDSAVYLCASSNRSSQPQHFGDGTRLSIL.

The chain is built from TRBV5-1 and TRBJ2-7; weak D call: TRBD2 (5 bases). V lost 4 bases to trimming and J lost 5 bases, with 19 bases between them. CDR3 length: 15 residues. Germline V gene sequence: CDR1 SGHRS, CDR2 YFSETQ. In DNA form, the CDR3 reads TGCGCCAGCAGCCTCGTCTTCTCAGACGGGAACGAGCAGTACTTC. It translates to CASSLVFSDGNEQYF.

V and J are TRBV7-9 and TRBJ2-5; a possible D gene is TRBD1 (6 bases). Trimming removed 7 bases from V and 1 base from J, with 10 bases in between. The CDR3 spans 13 residues. From germline, CDR1 is SEHNR and CDR2 FQNEAQ (reference sequence). The DNA of the CDR3 is TGTGCCAGCACCAACAGGGCCCAAGAGACCCAGTACTTC. Translation: CASTNRAQETQYF.

The chain carries TRBV19 and TRBJ2-1; 8 bases line up with TRBD2. In germline, CDR1 is LNHDA, CDR2 SQIVND (reference sequence). The CDR3 runs to 16 residues. Trimming at V came to 4 bases and at J to 7 bases, leaving 12 bases not matched to a gene. CDR3: CASSTRGGKFINEQFF. The CDR3 DNA reads TGTGCCAGTAGTACCCGGGGGGGCAAATTCATTAATGAGCAGTTCTTC.